Each of the 22 T cell receptor beta chains below was sequenced from the same sample in a study of blood T cell repertoires in COVID-19. The assay was immunoSEQ multiplex PCR, and TCRdb's table has in-frame clones only and misses some. The top ten clones hold around a tenth of a sample with more than 90,000 clones, roughly three quarters of them seen once. The sequencing input was peripheral blood. These receptor sequences come from a woman over 75 with acute or convalescent COVID-19.

The V and J genes are TRBV19 and TRBJ2-1; D is ambiguous. This CDR3 contains 14 residues. Trimming took off 9 bases at V and 2 bases at J, with 14 bases between the two ends. CDR1 and CDR2 (germline): LNHDA, SQIVND (reference sequence). The CDR3 spells CASKDRVAYNEQFF. CDR3 sequence (DNA): TGTGCCAGCAAAGATAGAGTCGCCTACAATGAGCAGTTCTTC.

The rearrangement joins TRBV30 to TRBJ1-2, with unresolved D. Germline-derived CDR1 and CDR2 are GTSNPN and SVGIG (reference sequence). V lost 1 base to trimming and J lost 7 bases, with 7 bases between them. This CDR3 comprises 11 residues. This CDR3 is CAWSGAVGYTF. In DNA form, the CDR3 reads TGTGCCTGGAGTGGGGCCGTTGGCTACACCTTC.

V gene TRBV4-1 combines with J gene TRBJ2-5; 9 positions match TRBD2. The CDR3 consists of 17 residues. CDR1 and CDR2 (germline): MGHRA, YSYEKL. V shed 4 bases, J shed 5 bases, and the junction held 14 bases outside the gene matches. The CDR3 DNA reads as TGCGCCAGCAGCCGAAAGTATAGCGGGGGCCAGCTCGAGACCCAGTACTTC. Residues: CASSRKYSGGQLETQYF.

The chain combines TRBV5-1 with TRBJ2-3; 12 bases are shared with TRBD1. Germline loops: CDR1 SGHRS, CDR2 YFSETQ. The CDR3 covers 17 residues. After removal of 0 bases from V and 5 bases from J, the junction contained 7 bases not matched to a gene. CDR3 region: CASSLEGTGGAIDTQYF. CDR3 DNA: TGCGCCAGCAGCTTGGAGGGGACAGGGGGCGCGATAGATACGCAGTATTTT.

This chain connects TRBV7-9 to TRBJ1-3; no clear D. Germline V gene data show CDR1 as SEHNR and CDR2 as FQNEAQ (reference sequence). V was trimmed by 3 bases and J by 4 bases, leaving 13 bases between them. The CDR3 is made up of 15 amino acids. CDR3 sequence reads: CASSFGAGSGNTIYF. The CDR3 coding sequence is TGTGCCAGCAGCTTCGGAGCGGGCTCAGGAAACACCATATATTTT.

V gene TRBV13 combines with J gene TRBJ2-1; tentative D call: TRBD2 (5 bases). The CDR3 has 14 amino acids. V lost 4 bases and J 8 bases, leaving 15 bases between the germline ends. Germline V CDR1 and CDR2: PRHDT, FYEKMQ (reference sequence). The CDR3 loop reads CASSYRLRGYEQFF. The CDR3 DNA reads as TGTGCCAGCAGCTACCGACTACGCGGCTATGAGCAGTTCTTC.

This clone ranks as medium-sized. V usage is TRBV5-1 and J usage is TRBJ1-2; D is uncertain. Trimming took 0 bases from V and 8 from J, leaving 11 bases between them. The CDR3 is 13 residues long. The germline CDR1 and CDR2 sequences are SGHRS and YFSETQ. CDR3 nucleotide sequence: TGCGCCAGCAGCTTGGAGCCCCCAGGAGGCTACACCTTC. Protein product: CASSLEPPGGYTF.

The chain employs TRBV5-1 and TRBJ2-6; 13 nucleotides agree with TRBD2. This CDR3 has 18 amino acids. J gave up 2 bases and V 1 base, and 3 bases lay outside the gene matches. Looked up from germline, CDR1 is SGHRS and CDR2 is YFSETQ. DNA of the CDR3: TGCGCCAGCAGCTTGTGGGGACTAGCGGGAACTGGGGCCAACGTCCTGACTTTC. Protein: CASSLWGLAGTGANVLTF.

This rearrangement joins TRBV28 to TRBJ1-2; the match to TRBD1 covers 7 bases. The germline gives CDR1 MDHEN, CDR2 SYDVKM. The CDR3 consists of 14 residues. The ends lost 6 bases at V and 0 bases at J; junction bases unmatched: 4. The CDR3 sequence: CASSYGTANYGYTF. DNA of the CDR3: TGTGCCAGCAGCTACGGGACAGCTAACTATGGCTACACCTTC.

The gene calls are TRBV29-1 and TRBJ2-3; TRBD2 aligns across 14 bases. V was pared by 7 bases and J by 6 bases, with 6 bases of the junction left unmatched. The CDR3 runs 14 residues. Germline assignment: CDR1 SQVTM and CDR2 ANQGSEA. The chain's CDR3 is CSGTSGGPWDTQYF. In DNA, the CDR3 is TGCAGCGGGACTAGCGGGGGGCCTTGGGATACGCAGTATTTT.

This chain connects TRBV7-2 to TRBJ1-5, with 7 bases identical to TRBD1. The CDR3 runs to 14 residues. CDR1 is SGHTA and CDR2 is FQGNSA in the germline V gene. Germline trimming cut 5 bases from V and 2 bases from J; bases unmatched to any gene: 3. CDR3 protein: CASSTTGGNQPQHF. The CDR3 bases are TGTGCCAGCAGCACAACAGGGGGCAATCAGCCCCAGCATTTT.

The chain employs TRBV4-2 and TRBJ1-1; a possible D gene is TRBD1 (5 bases). Germline V CDR1 and CDR2: LGHNA, YNFKEQ. Trimming removed 0 bases from V and 1 base from J, with 9 bases in between. The CDR3 is 15 amino acids. CDR3 sequence reads: CASSQDLQGNTEAFF. The CDR3 coding sequence is TGTGCCAGCAGCCAAGATCTGCAGGGGAACACTGAAGCTTTCTTT.

This clone was observed a few times. The chain combines TRBV9 with TRBJ2-7; 7 bases fit TRBD1. Losses at the gene ends were 4 bases for V and 2 bases for J; bases not matched to a gene: 9. The germline CDR1 and CDR2 sequences are SGDLS and YYNGEE. The CDR3 totals 15 residues. The CDR3 loop is CASSPRQGGAYEQYF. The DNA for the CDR3 is TGTGCCAGCAGCCCTAGACAGGGTGGGGCCTACGAGCAGTACTTC.

The rearrangement uses TRBV28 and TRBJ2-3; 8 nucleotides agree with TRBD2. The CDR3 contains 13 residues. Unmatched junction bases numbered 1, after V lost 7 bases and J lost 1 base. Germline V lookup: CDR1 MDHEN, CDR2 SYDVKM. In DNA form, the CDR3 reads TGTGCCAGCATGCGGGGGGGCACAGATACGCAGTATTTT. It codes for CASMRGGTDTQYF.

This clone has just a few counts. The rearrangement uses TRBV7-2 and TRBJ1-2; TRBD1 aligns across 9 bases. V was pared by 5 bases and J by 8 bases, with 6 bases of the junction left unmatched. Per germline, CDR1 SGHTA and CDR2 FQGNSA. This CDR3 is 13 amino acids long. In DNA, the CDR3 is TGTGCCAGCAGCGAAGGGACAGGGTGGGGCTACACCTTC. Residues: CASSEGTGWGYTF.

CDR3 sequence: CASSSDRGNSPLHF. CDR3 nucleotide sequence: TGTGCCAGCAGTTCGGACAGGGGGAATTCACCCCTCCACTTT. The chain links TRBV27 to TRBJ1-6; 10 nucleotides agree with TRBD1. CDR3 size: 14 residues. V was pared by 4 bases and J by 7 bases, with 1 base of the junction left unmatched. From germline, CDR1 is MNHEY and CDR2 SMNVEV (reference sequence).

This clone was recorded a few times. V is TRBV19 and J is TRBJ1-1; TRBD1 is a possible D gene (5 bases). CDR1 LNHDA and CDR2 SQIVND come from the germline V gene (reference sequence). Between the trimmed V and J ends, which lost 5 bases and 5 bases, there was a span of 18 bases. This CDR3 contains 15 residues. The CDR3 region is CASSAPGGVFTEAFF. CDR3 DNA sequence: TGTGCCAGTAGTGCTCCCGGGGGAGTTTTTACTGAAGCTTTCTTT.

The chain combines TRBV28 with TRBJ1-4; 8 nucleotides match TRBD1. CDR3 length: 14 amino acids. J was trimmed by 5 bases and V by 6 bases; bases with no gene match: 5. Germline loops: CDR1 MDHEN, CDR2 SYDVKM. CDR3 coding DNA: TGTGCCAGCAGCCGGACAGGGTCGAATGAAAAACTGTTTTTT. Protein: CASSRTGSNEKLFF.

CDR3 coding DNA: TGTGCCAGCAGCCAAGACCAGGCTGGCTATGGCTACACCTTC. This sequence encodes CASSQDQAGYGYTF. V usage is TRBV4-2 and J usage is TRBJ1-2, with D unresolved. There are 14 residues in the CDR3. Germline values: CDR1 LGHNA, CDR2 YNFKEQ. Deletions cut 0 bases from V and 4 bases from J, with 9 bases between.

The chain employs TRBV10-3 and TRBJ1-4, with 10 bases matching TRBD1. This CDR3 has 17 amino acids. The trim removed 0 bases at V and 5 bases at J, leaving 6 bases unmatched. Germline values: CDR1 ENHRY, CDR2 SYGVKD. Here the CDR3 DNA reads TGTGCCATCAGTGAGTCGACGTTGACAGGGGGCAATGAAAAACTGTTTTTT. It yields the protein CAISESTLTGGNEKLFF.

The CDR3 reads CAISESGAASNYGYTF. Here the CDR3 DNA reads TGTGCCATCAGTGAGTCTGGGGCAGCTTCTAACTATGGCTACACCTTC. V usage is TRBV10-3 and J usage is TRBJ1-2; tentative D call: TRBD1 (5 bases). The CDR3 contains 16 residues. Germline V CDR1 and CDR2: ENHRY, SYGVKD. The germline V and J ends were trimmed by 0 bases and 0 bases, with 11 bases remaining between them.

The chain employs TRBV28 and TRBJ1-4; D remains unclear. Germline loops: CDR1 MDHEN, CDR2 SYDVKM. This CDR3 is 14 amino acids long. V shed 3 bases and J shed 7 bases, with 12 bases lying between them. CDR3 sequence: CASSFNRHTEKLFF. CDR3 nucleotides: TGTGCCAGCAGTTTTAATCGACACACTGAAAAACTGTTTTTT.